This entry lists 2 T cell receptor beta chains sequenced from one sample in a study of OX40 agonist ivuxolimab in advanced cancers. TCRdb's copy holds only in-frame clones and misses some; the assay was immunoSEQ multiplex PCR. The table shows some 86,000 clones, with approximately 94% occurring only once. Sequenced material: CD4+ or CD8+ T cells sorted from blood, taken in a trial of the OX40 agonist ivuxolimab. The source of these receptors is an adult with an advanced solid tumor such as melanoma, head and neck, liver or kidney cancer.

This rearrangement joins TRBV7-9 to TRBJ2-1; 7 bases line up with TRBD1. Germline-derived CDR1 and CDR2 are SEHNR and FQNEAQ (reference sequence). With 4 bases clipped from V and 3 bases from J, the junction kept 6 bases outside the gene matches. This CDR3 has 15 residues. The CDR3 DNA sequence: TGTGCCAGCAGCTCCCGACAGGGTAACTACAATGAGCAGTTCTTC. Amino acid sequence: CASSSRQGNYNEQFF.

The chain links TRBV7-9 to TRBJ2-2; 9 bases align to TRBD1. The CDR3 covers 15 residues. Germline lookup yields CDR1 SEHNR and CDR2 FQNEAQ (reference sequence). V shed 9 bases and J 1 base; nucleotides not matched to a gene: 6. The CDR3 region is CASGTGFGNTGELFF. The DNA for the CDR3 is TGTGCCAGTGGGACAGGGTTCGGGAACACCGGGGAGCTGTTTTTT. The full variable domain, rest sourced from reference TRBV7-9 and TRBJ2-2, is DTGVSQNPRHKITKRGQNVTFRCDPISEHNRLYWYRQTLGQGPEFLTYFQNEAQLEKSRLLSDRFSAERPKGSFSTLEIQRTEQGDSAMYLCASGTGFGNTGELFFGEGSRLTVL.